These 28 T cell receptor beta chains originate from one sample sequenced in a study of CD8 T cells in Susac syndrome. Random hexamers primed reverse transcription of about 0.45 to 1 ug RNA. MiXCR, applied by TCRdb to the immunoSEQ multiplex PCR reads, yields one record per CDR3 protein. The data show 120,000 or so distinct CDR3 sequences, with over 90% seen just once and 0.28% held by the top ten. The specimen was CD8+ T cells from PBMCs. These receptors originate from a human donor with Susac syndrome.

The gene calls are TRBV12-3 or TRBV12-4 and TRBJ1-2; D perhaps matches TRBD1 (6 bases). CDR3 length equals 15 residues. Trimming pared 4 bases from V and 6 bases from J, leaving 18 bases between. The CDR3 DNA reads TGTGCCAGCAGTTCGGGGGGTTACGAGGGGGATGGCTACACCTTC. Amino acids: CASSSGGYEGDGYTF.

The chain has TRBV9 and TRBJ2-5; TRBD1 agrees at 9 bases. The CDR3 has 15 amino acids. Losses at the gene ends were 0 bases for V and 4 bases for J; bases not matched to a gene: 4. In germline, CDR1 is SGDLS, CDR2 YYNGEE. CDR3 amino acids: CASSVDGGQGETQYF. In DNA, the CDR3 is TGTGCCAGCAGCGTAGATGGGGGACAGGGAGAGACCCAGTACTTC.

As DNA, the CDR3 is TGCAGCGTCCTACAGCGGGGGGACGAAACCGGGGAGCTGTTTTTT. Residues: CSVLQRGDETGELFF. V and J are TRBV29-1 and TRBJ2-2, with TRBD2 identical over 9 bases. V shed 6 bases, J shed 5 bases, and the junction held 10 bases outside the gene matches. Germline V gives CDR1 SQVTM, CDR2 ANQGSEA. The CDR3 loop spans 15 amino acids.

The rearrangement links TRBV1 to TRBJ1-4. TRBV1 is described as a pseudogene. CDR3 length equals 16 residues. CDR3 residues: CTSSPGPGCANEKLFF. The CDR3 bases are TGCACCAGCAGCCCCGGACCGGGTTGCGCTAATGAAAAACTGTTTTTT.

The chain joins TRBV6-6 to TRBJ2-1, with D unclear. The CDR3 spans 12 residues. V gave up 7 bases and J gave up 7 bases, with 11 bases separating them. The germline V gene encodes CDR1 MNHNY and CDR2 SVGAGI (reference sequence). The CDR3 coding sequence is TGTGCCAGCACCGGACCAGAAAATGAGCAGTTCTTC. This translates into CASTGPENEQFF.

This sequence joins TRBV6-5 and TRBJ2-5; a weak D match, TRBD2 (5 bases). The CDR3 runs 15 residues. The V gene's germline CDR1 is MNHEY and CDR2 SVGAGI. V was clipped by 5 bases and J by 0 bases, with 13 bases between them. CDR3 bases: TGTGCCAGCAGTAGGACTGCGAACTACCAAGAGACCCAGTACTTC. Residues: CASSRTANYQETQYF.

CDR3 coding DNA: TGCAGTGCGTTCGGGACAGTCTCCCTTGAAGCTTTCTTT. Encoded protein: CSAFGTVSLEAFF. This rearrangement joins TRBV20-1 to TRBJ1-1; 7 nucleotides line up with TRBD1. Germline CDR1 and CDR2: DFQATT and SNEGSKA (reference sequence). Losses at the gene ends were 6 bases for V and 7 bases for J; bases not matched to a gene: 11. The CDR3 is 13 amino acids.

The J gene is TRBJ2-3, the V gene TRBV9; possible D gene TRBD2, 6 bases. The V end was cut by 0 bases, the J end by 0 bases, with 14 bases between. The CDR3 covers 17 residues. CDR1 is SGDLS and CDR2 is YYNGEE in the germline V gene. The CDR3 is CASSVEGSGSSTDTQYF. The CDR3 DNA reads as TGTGCCAGCAGCGTAGAAGGTAGCGGATCTAGCACAGATACGCAGTATTTT. Full variable domain (remainder filled in from reference TRBV9 and TRBJ2-3): DSGVTQTPKHLITATGQRVTLRCSPRSGDLSVYWYQQSLDQGLQFLIQYYNGEERAKGNILERFSAQQFPDLHSELNLSSLELGDSALYFCASSVEGSGSSTDTQYFGPGTRLTVL.

The V and J genes are TRBV4-3 and TRBJ1-5, with D perhaps matching TRBD1 (6 bases). The CDR3 loop spans 14 amino acids. Per germline, CDR1 LGHNA and CDR2 YSLEER. Trimming took 8 bases from V and 7 from J, leaving 18 bases between them. CDR3 nucleotides: TGCGCCAGCGGCGCAGGGCCAGGGGAACAGCCCCAGCATTTT. Protein product: CASGAGPGEQPQHF.

V gene TRBV13 combines with J gene TRBJ1-2; D call uncertain. V was trimmed by 2 bases and J by 4 bases, leaving 14 bases between them. The CDR3 length is 15 residues. Germline CDR1 and CDR2: PRHDT and FYEKMQ (reference sequence). The CDR3 coding sequence is TGTGCCAGCAGCTTAAGTCCGGGGTCGGTCTATGGCTACACCTTC. This codes for CASSLSPGSVYGYTF.

This chain joins TRBV30 and TRBJ1-6; D ambiguous. V was pared by 3 bases and J by 6 bases, with 3 bases between. The CDR3 has 11 amino acids. The V gene's germline CDR1 is GTSNPN and CDR2 SVGIG (reference sequence). The CDR3 DNA is TGTGCCTGGAGGGCTAATTCACCCCTCCACTTT. Protein sequence: CAWRANSPLHF.

V is TRBV11-2 and J is TRBJ2-1; 12 bases agree with TRBD2. The CDR3 has 19 amino acids. V lost 2 bases, J lost 4 bases, and 12 bases stayed unmatched. Germline V CDR1 and CDR2: SGHAT, FQNNGV. CDR3 sequence: CASSLRYGKLAGGYNEQFF. CDR3 sequence (DNA): TGTGCCAGCAGCTTAAGATACGGGAAACTAGCGGGGGGATACAATGAGCAGTTCTTC.

The CDR3 DNA is TGCGCCAGCAGCTTGGTTCTACAGGGTTATTACAATGAGCAGTTCTTC. Protein sequence: CASSLVLQGYYNEQFF. The rearrangement uses TRBV5-1 and TRBJ2-1; maybe TRBD1 (6 bases). In germline, CDR1 is SGHRS, CDR2 YFSETQ. Trimming stripped 0 bases from V and 4 bases from J, with 14 bases between. The CDR3 contains 16 residues.

The rearrangement links TRBV6-5 to TRBJ2-7; 11 nucleotides agree with TRBD2. J was trimmed by 0 bases and V by 4 bases; bases with no gene match: 17. In germline, CDR1 is MNHEY, CDR2 SVGAGI. The CDR3 sequence is 20 residues long. Here the CDR3 DNA reads TGTGCCAGCAGTTCCCTCGGGCTAGCGGGGGGTCCGAACCTCTCCTACGAGCAGTACTTC. This encodes CASSSLGLAGGPNLSYEQYF.

The chain employs TRBV27 and TRBJ1-4; unclear D gene. V shed 6 bases and J shed 8 bases, with 16 bases lying between them. There are 14 residues in the CDR3. The germline CDR1 and CDR2 sequences are MNHEY and SMNVEV (reference sequence). CDR3 loop: CASSWTSSQEKLFF. As DNA, the CDR3 is TGTGCCAGCAGCTGGACCTCCTCACAAGAAAAACTGTTTTTT.

The chain uses TRBV27 and TRBJ1-5; unclear D gene. Germline CDR1 reads MNHEY; CDR2 reads SMNVEV (reference sequence). This CDR3 has 13 amino acids. Trimming took off 2 bases at V and 7 bases at J, with 9 bases between the two ends. Here the CDR3 reads CASSLSFWQPQHF. The CDR3 nucleotides read TGTGCCAGCAGTTTAAGCTTCTGGCAGCCCCAGCATTTT.

The V gene is TRBV27, the J gene TRBJ2-1; 7 bases are a match to TRBD2. J gave up 8 bases and V 0 bases, and 13 bases lay outside the gene matches. Germline values: CDR1 MNHEY, CDR2 SMNVEV (reference sequence). The CDR3 runs 17 residues. The CDR3, as DNA: TGTGCCAGCAGTTTATCCGCCTGGAACATGGGGGGGGATGAGCAGTTCTTC. Translation: CASSLSAWNMGGDEQFF.

The rearrangement uses TRBV11-2 and TRBJ2-5; TRBD1 might be the D (5 bases). Trimming left V 6 bases short and J 4 bases short, with 12 bases between. CDR1 and CDR2 (germline): SGHAT, FQNNGV. CDR3 length: 13 residues. As DNA, the CDR3 is TGTGCCAGCAGTATTTGGGGCGGAGAGACCCAGTACTTC. Translation: CASSIWGGETQYF.

V and J are TRBV9 and TRBJ1-2; 7 nucleotides match TRBD1. The germline V gene encodes CDR1 SGDLS and CDR2 YYNGEE. This CDR3 region has 12 residues. J lost 7 bases, V lost 2 bases, and 2 bases had no gene match. The CDR3 coding sequence is TGTGCCAGCAGCGTTGGGACAGCTGGCTACACCTTC. Translating it yields CASSVGTAGYTF.

V and J are TRBV13 and TRBJ2-7, with 7 nucleotides matching TRBD2. Germline V gene sequence: CDR1 PRHDT, CDR2 FYEKMQ (reference sequence). The CDR3 loop spans 16 amino acids. With V trimmed by 4 bases and J by 1 base, 10 bases remained unmatched. The CDR3 DNA sequence: TGTGCCAGCAGCTCCCAACTAGCGATTGAATCCTACGAGCAGTACTTC. It translates to CASSSQLAIESYEQYF.

This sequence joins TRBV4-1 and TRBJ2-2; weak D call: TRBD1 (5 bases). CDR3 length: 16 residues. The ends were cut back, 1 base at V and 1 base at J, with 10 bases in the middle. Looked up from germline, CDR1 is MGHRA and CDR2 is YSYEKL. The CDR3 sequence: CASSQGPRENTGELFF. DNA of the CDR3: TGCGCCAGCAGCCAAGGGCCCAGGGAGAACACCGGGGAGCTGTTTTTT.

The chain carries TRBV7-9 and TRBJ2-7; possibly TRBD1 for D (6 bases). V was trimmed by 4 bases and J by 3 bases, leaving 19 bases between them. Germline V gives CDR1 SEHNR, CDR2 FQNEAQ (reference sequence). The CDR3 contains 16 residues. The CDR3 nucleotides read TGTGCCAGCAGCTCCCGGGACACCAAAAAAAGCTACGAGCAGTACTTC. It translates to CASSSRDTKKSYEQYF.

J is TRBJ2-2 and V is TRBV27; D gene unclear. The V and J ends lost 6 bases and 3 bases respectively, with 5 bases between them. Germline values: CDR1 MNHEY, CDR2 SMNVEV (reference sequence). The CDR3 is made up of 12 amino acids. As DNA, the CDR3 is TGTGCCAGCAGACAGTACACCGGGGAGCTGTTTTTT. Encoded protein: CASRQYTGELFF.

The chain couples TRBV12-3 or TRBV12-4 to TRBJ1-2; the D gene is possibly TRBD1 (6 bases). This CDR3 region has 14 residues. Between the trimmed V and J ends, which lost 5 bases and 7 bases, there was a span of 17 bases. CDR3 amino acids: CASSKGGTGFGYTF. The DNA for the CDR3 is TGTGCCAGCAGTAAAGGGGGTACAGGGTTTGGCTACACCTTC.

The chain is built from TRBV5-1 and TRBJ2-2; D is uncertain. Germline V gene data show CDR1 as SGHRS and CDR2 as YFSETQ. The ends were cut back, 3 bases at V and 7 bases at J, with 7 bases in the middle. The CDR3 totals 12 residues. The CDR3 region is CASSSRDGELFF. For the CDR3, the DNA is TGCGCCAGCAGCTCCAGAGACGGGGAGCTGTTTTTT.

V usage is TRBV6-5 and J usage is TRBJ2-1, with D possibly being TRBD2 (7 bases). Germline loops: CDR1 MNHEY, CDR2 SVGAGI. Deletions cut 0 bases from V and 9 bases from J, with 15 bases between. The CDR3 consists of 15 residues. The DNA of the CDR3 is TGTGCCAGCAGTTACTCTGGGGGGGGAGGGGGTGAGCAGTTCTTC. Encoded protein: CASSYSGGGGGEQFF.

The chain employs TRBV15 and TRBJ2-7; 8 bases are a match to TRBD1. This CDR3 is 13 amino acids long. Germline V gives CDR1 LNHNV, CDR2 YYDKDF (reference sequence). V shed 4 bases, J shed 2 bases, and the junction held 1 base outside the gene matches. CDR3 sequence (DNA): TGTGCCACCAGCATGGACAGGGCCTACGAGCAGTACTTC. Translating it yields CATSMDRAYEQYF.

This clonotype showed up just once. The rearrangement joins TRBV7-3 to TRBJ2-1, with 10 bases matching TRBD2. The CDR3 spans 15 residues. The germline CDR1 and CDR2 sequences are SGHTA and FQGTGA. With V trimmed by 3 bases and J by 2 bases, 1 base remained unmatched. CDR3 nucleotides: TGTGCCAGCAGCTTCCTAGCGGGGGCCTACAATGAGCAGTTCTTC. Its translation: CASSFLAGAYNEQFF.